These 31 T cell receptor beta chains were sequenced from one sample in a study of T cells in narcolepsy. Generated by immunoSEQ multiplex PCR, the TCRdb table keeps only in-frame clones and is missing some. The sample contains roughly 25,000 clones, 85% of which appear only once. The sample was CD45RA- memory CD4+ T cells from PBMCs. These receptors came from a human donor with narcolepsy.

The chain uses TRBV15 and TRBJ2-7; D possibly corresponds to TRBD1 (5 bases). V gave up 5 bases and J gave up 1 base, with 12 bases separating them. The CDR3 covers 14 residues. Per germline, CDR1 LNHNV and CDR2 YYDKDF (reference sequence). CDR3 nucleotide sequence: TGTGCCACCAGCGAAAGGGGCCCATCCTACGAGCAGTACTTC. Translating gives CATSERGPSYEQYF.

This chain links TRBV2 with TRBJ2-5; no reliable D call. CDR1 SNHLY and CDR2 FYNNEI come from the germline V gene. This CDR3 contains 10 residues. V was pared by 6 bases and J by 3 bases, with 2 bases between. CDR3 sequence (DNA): TGTGCCAGCAGCAAAGAGACCCAGTACTTC. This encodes CASSKETQYF.

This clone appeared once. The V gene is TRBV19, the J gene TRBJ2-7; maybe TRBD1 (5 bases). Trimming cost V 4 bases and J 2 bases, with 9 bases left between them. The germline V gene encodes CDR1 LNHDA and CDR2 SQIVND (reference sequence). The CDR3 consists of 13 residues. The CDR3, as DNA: TGTGCCAGTAGTAAGCAGGGCCCCTACGAGCAGTACTTC. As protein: CASSKQGPYEQYF. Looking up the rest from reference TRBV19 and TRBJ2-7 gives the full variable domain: DGGITQSPKYLFRKEGQNVTLSCEQNLNHDAMYWYRQDPGQGLRLIYYSQIVNDFQKGDIAEGYSVSREKKESFPLTVTSAQKNPTAFYLCASSKQGPYEQYFGPGTRLTVT.

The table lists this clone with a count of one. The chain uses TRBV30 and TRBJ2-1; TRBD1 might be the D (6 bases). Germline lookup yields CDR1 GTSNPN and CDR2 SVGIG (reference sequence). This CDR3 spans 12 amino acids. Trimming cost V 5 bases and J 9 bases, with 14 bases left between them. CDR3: CAWSPGAVEQFF. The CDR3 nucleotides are TGTGCCTGGTCCCCAGGGGCGGTTGAGCAGTTCTTC.

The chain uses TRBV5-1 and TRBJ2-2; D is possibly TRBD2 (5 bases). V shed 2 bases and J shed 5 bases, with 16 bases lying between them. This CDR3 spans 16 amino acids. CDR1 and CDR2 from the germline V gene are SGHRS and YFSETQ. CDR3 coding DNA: TGCGCCAGCAGCTTTCGAGTCCGGGATGCGACCGGGGAGCTGTTTTTT. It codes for CASSFRVRDATGELFF. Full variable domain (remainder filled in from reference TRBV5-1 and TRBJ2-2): KAGVTQTPRYLIKTRGQQVTLSCSPISGHRSVSWYQQTPGQGLQFLFEYFSETQRNKGNFPGRFSGRQFSNSRSEMNVSTLELGDSALYLCASSFRVRDATGELFFGEGSRLTVL.

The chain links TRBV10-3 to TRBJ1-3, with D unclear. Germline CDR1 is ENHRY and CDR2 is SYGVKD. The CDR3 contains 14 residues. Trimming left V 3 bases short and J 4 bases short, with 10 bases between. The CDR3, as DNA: TGTGCCATCAGTGACCCCCTTACAGGAAACACCATATATTTT. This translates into CAISDPLTGNTIYF.

Here the CDR3 reads CASSPTQRTVQETQYF. Here the CDR3 DNA reads TGTGCCAGCTCACCGACCCAACGGACAGTCCAAGAGACCCAGTACTTC. The gene calls are TRBV18 and TRBJ2-5; a possible D gene is TRBD1 (6 bases). Germline V gene lookup returns CDR1 KGHSH and CDR2 LQKENI. This CDR3 has 16 amino acids. The germline V and J ends were trimmed by 3 bases and 1 base, with 15 bases remaining between them.

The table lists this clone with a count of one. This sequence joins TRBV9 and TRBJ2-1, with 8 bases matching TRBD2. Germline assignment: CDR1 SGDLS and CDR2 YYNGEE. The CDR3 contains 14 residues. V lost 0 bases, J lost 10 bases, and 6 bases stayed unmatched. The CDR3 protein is CASSVAGGVIEQFF. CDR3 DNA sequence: TGTGCCAGCAGCGTAGCGGGAGGGGTAATCGAGCAGTTCTTC.

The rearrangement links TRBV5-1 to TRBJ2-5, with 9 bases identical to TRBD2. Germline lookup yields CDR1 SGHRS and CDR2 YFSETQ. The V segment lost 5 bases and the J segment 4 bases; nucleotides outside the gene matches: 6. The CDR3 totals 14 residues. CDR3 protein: CASSWGLARETQYF. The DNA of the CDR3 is TGCGCCAGCAGTTGGGGACTAGCCCGAGAGACCCAGTACTTC.

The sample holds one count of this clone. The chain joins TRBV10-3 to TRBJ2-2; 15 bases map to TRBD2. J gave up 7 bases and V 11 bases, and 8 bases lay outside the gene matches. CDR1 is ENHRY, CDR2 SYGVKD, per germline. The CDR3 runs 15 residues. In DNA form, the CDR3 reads TGTGCCTCGGGGACTAGCGGGAGGAGCGTCGGGGAGCTGTTTTTT. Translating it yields CASGTSGRSVGELFF.

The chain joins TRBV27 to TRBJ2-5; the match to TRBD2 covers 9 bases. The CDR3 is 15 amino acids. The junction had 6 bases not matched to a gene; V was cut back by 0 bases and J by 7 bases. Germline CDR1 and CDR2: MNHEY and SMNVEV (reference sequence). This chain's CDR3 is CASSLSSSGRRTQYF. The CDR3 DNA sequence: TGTGCCAGCAGTTTATCGAGTAGCGGGAGAAGGACCCAGTACTTC.

This CDR3 reads CAWSSQGNEQFF. The CDR3 DNA sequence: TGTGCCTGGAGTTCACAGGGCAATGAGCAGTTCTTC. This chain joins TRBV30 and TRBJ2-1, with TRBD1 as a possible D gene (6 bases). V gave up 2 bases and J gave up 6 bases, with 8 bases separating them. The CDR3 is 12 residues long. Germline V gene sequence: CDR1 GTSNPN, CDR2 SVGIG (reference sequence).

CDR3 DNA: TGCGCCAGCAGTGAACTGACAGGAAAAGAGACCCAGTACTTC. Translation: CASSELTGKETQYF. The rearrangement joins TRBV10-2 to TRBJ2-5, with D maybe TRBD1 (6 bases). The V gene lost 3 bases and the J gene lost 3 bases, with 11 bases spanning the gap. Germline V gene sequence: CDR1 WSHSY, CDR2 SAAADI. The CDR3 length is 14 residues.

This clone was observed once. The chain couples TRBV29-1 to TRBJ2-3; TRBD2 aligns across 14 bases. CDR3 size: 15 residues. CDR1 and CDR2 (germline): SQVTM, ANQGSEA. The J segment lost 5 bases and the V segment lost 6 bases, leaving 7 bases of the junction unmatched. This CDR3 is CSVLTSGRGIDTQYF. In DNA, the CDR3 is TGCAGCGTCCTGACTAGCGGGAGGGGTATAGATACGCAGTATTTT.

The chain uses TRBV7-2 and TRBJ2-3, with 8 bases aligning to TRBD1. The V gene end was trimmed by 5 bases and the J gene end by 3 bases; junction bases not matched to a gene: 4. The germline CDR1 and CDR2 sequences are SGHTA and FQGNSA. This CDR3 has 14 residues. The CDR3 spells CASSRDRGTDTQYF. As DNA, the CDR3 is TGTGCCAGCAGCCGAGACAGGGGAACAGATACGCAGTATTTT.

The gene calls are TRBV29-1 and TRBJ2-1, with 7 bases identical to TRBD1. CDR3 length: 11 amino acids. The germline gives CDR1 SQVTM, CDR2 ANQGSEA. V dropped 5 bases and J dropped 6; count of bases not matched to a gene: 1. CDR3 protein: CSVRTGNEQFF. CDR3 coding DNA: TGCAGCGTTCGGACAGGCAATGAGCAGTTCTTC.

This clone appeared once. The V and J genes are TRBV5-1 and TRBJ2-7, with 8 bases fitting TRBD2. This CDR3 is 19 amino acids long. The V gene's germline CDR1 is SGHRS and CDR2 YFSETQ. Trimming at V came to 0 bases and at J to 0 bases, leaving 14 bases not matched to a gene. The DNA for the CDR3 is TGCGCCAGCAGCTTGGTCGGTCGGGACGGGAGGGAGAGCTCCTACGAGCAGTACTTC. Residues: CASSLVGRDGRESSYEQYF.

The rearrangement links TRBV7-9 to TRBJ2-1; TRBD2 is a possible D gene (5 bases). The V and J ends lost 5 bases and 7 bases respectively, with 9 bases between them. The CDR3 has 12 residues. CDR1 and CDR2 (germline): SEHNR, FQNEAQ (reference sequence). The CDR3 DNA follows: TGTGCCAGCAGCGGGAGAGGGAATGAGCAGTTCTTC. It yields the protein CASSGRGNEQFF. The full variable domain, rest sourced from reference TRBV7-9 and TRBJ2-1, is DTGVSQNPRHKITKRGQNVTFRCDPISEHNRLYWYRQTLGQGPEFLTYFQNEAQLEKSRLLSDRFSAERPKGSFSTLEIQRTEQGDSAMYLCASSGRGNEQFFGPGTRLTVL.

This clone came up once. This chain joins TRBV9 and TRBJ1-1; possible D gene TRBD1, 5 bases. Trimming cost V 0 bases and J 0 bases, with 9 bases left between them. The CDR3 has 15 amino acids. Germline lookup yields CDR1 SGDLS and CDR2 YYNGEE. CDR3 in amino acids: CASSVGGSLNTEAFF. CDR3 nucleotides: TGTGCCAGCAGCGTAGGGGGCAGCCTGAACACTGAAGCTTTCTTT.

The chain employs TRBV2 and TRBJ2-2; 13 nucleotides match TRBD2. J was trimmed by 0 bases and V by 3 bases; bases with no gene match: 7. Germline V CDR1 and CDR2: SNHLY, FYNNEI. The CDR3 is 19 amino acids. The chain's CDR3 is CASSDIGTSGTPNTGELFF. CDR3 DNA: TGTGCCAGCAGTGATATCGGGACTAGCGGGACCCCGAACACCGGGGAGCTGTTTTTT.

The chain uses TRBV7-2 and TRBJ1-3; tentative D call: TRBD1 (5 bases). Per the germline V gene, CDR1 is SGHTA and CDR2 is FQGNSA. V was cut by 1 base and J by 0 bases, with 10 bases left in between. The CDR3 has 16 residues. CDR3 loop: CASSLDNRYSGNTIYF. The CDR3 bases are TGTGCCAGCAGCTTAGACAACAGGTACTCTGGAAACACCATATATTTT.

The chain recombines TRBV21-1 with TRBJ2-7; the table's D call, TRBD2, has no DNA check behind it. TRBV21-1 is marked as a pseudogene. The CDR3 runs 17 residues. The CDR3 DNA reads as TGTGCCAGCAGCAAAGTAAGGGGACTAGCGGGAACCTACGAGCAGTACTTC. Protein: CASSKVRGLAGTYEQYF.

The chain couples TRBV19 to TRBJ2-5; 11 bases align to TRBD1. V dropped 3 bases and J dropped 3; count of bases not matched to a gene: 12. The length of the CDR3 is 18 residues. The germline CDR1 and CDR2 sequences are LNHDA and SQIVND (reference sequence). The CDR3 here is CASSIFGQGAQGKETQYF. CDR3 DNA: TGTGCCAGTAGTATTTTCGGACAGGGGGCGCAGGGGAAAGAGACCCAGTACTTC. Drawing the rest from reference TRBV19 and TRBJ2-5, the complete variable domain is DGGITQSPKYLFRKEGQNVTLSCEQNLNHDAMYWYRQDPGQGLRLIYYSQIVNDFQKGDIAEGYSVSREKKESFPLTVTSAQKNPTAFYLCASSIFGQGAQGKETQYFGPGTRLLVL.

The CDR3 protein is CASSSTVTYEQYF. CDR3 coding DNA: TGCGCCAGCAGCTCGACAGTCACCTACGAGCAGTACTTC. The genes are TRBV5-1 and TRBJ2-7; D may be TRBD1 (5 bases). Between the trimmed V and J ends, which lost 3 bases and 2 bases, there was a span of 9 bases. The CDR3 is made up of 13 amino acids. The germline gives CDR1 SGHRS, CDR2 YFSETQ.

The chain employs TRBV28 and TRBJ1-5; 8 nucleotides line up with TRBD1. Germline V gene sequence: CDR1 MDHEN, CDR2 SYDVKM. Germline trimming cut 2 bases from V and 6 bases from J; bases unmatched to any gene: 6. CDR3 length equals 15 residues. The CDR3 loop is CASSLLSGGSQPQHF. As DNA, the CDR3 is TGTGCCAGCAGTTTACTGTCAGGGGGCAGTCAGCCCCAGCATTTT. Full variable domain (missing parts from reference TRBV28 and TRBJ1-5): DVKVTQSSRYLVKRTGEKVFLECVQDMDHENMFWYRQDPGLGLRLIYFSYDVKMKEKGDIPEGYSVSREKKERFSLILESASTNQTSMYLCASSLLSGGSQPQHFGDGTRLSIL.

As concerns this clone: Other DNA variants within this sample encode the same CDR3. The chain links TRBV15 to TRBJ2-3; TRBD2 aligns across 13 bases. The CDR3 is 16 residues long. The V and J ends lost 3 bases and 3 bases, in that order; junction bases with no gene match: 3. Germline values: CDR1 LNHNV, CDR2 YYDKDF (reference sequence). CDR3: CATSSRLAGGTDTQYF. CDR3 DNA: TGTGCCACCAGCAGTAGACTAGCGGGAGGTACAGATACGCAGTATTTT.

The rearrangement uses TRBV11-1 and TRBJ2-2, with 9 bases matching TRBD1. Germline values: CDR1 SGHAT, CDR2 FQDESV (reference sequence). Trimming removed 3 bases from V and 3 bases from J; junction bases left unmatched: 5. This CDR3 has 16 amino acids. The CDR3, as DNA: TGTGCCAGCAGCTTGTGGGGACAGGGACACACCGGGGAGCTGTTTTTT. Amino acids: CASSLWGQGHTGELFF.

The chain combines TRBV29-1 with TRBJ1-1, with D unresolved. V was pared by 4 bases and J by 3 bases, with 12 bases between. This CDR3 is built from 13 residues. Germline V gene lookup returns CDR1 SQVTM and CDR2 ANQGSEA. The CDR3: CSVGVSGDTEAFF. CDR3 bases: TGCAGCGTTGGGGTATCGGGAGACACTGAAGCTTTCTTT.

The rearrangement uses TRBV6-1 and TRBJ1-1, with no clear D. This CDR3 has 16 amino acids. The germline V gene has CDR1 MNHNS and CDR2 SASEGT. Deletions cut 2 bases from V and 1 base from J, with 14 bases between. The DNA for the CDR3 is TGTGCCAGCAGTGAACCGGGGAGGGCGGGGAACACTGAAGCTTTCTTT. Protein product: CASSEPGRAGNTEAFF.

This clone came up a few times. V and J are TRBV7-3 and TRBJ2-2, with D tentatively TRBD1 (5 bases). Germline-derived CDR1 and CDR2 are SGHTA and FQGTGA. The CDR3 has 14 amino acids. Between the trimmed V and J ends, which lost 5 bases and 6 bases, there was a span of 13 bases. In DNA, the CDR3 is TGTGCCAGCAGCCTTAGCCTGACAGCCGGGGAGCTGTTTTTT. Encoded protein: CASSLSLTAGELFF.

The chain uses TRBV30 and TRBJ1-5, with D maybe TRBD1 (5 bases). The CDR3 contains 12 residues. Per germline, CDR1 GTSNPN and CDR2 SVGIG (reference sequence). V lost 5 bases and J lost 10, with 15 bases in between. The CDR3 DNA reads TGTGCCTGGGACGCCCCAGGGCAACCCCAGCATTTT. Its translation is CAWDAPGQPQHF.